The rows below give T cell receptor beta chains drawn from one sample of a study of cytomegalovirus exposure and HLA in healthy donors. Clones were sequenced by immunoSEQ multiplex PCR, and TCRdb holds only the in-frame ones, with some missing. This sample lists roughly 82,000 clones; its ten largest clones have under 1.5%. Material: PBMCs. Receptors originate from a woman aged 60-75 years in good health and CMV-seronegative. CDR3s include the opening cysteine and the closing phenylalanine or tryptophan. D genes are given only for firm matches.

d_gene,v_gene,j_gene,CDR3aa,CDR3nt
-,TRBV6-1,TRBJ2-1,CASTGKQGSREQFF,TGTGCCAGCACGGGGAAACAGGGCTCCCGTGAGCAGTTCTTC
-,TRBV28,TRBJ1-1,CASSGGQPDFLQNTEAFF,TGTGCCAGCAGTGGAGGACAGCCCGACTTTTTACAGAACACTGAAGCTTTCTTT
-,TRBV19,TRBJ2-7,CASSAGISYEQYF,TGTGCCAGTAGTGCGGGGATCAGCTACGAGCAGTACTTC
-,TRBV27,TRBJ1-4,CARKQGGEKLFF,TGTGCCAGAAAACAGGGTGGTGAAAAACTGTTTTTT
TRBD1,TRBV29-1,TRBJ1-2,CSGMGQGKIGYTF,TGCAGCGGGATGGGACAGGGGAAGATTGGCTACACCTTC
TRBD1,TRBV4-3,TRBJ2-7,CASSHSWRGDRARYEQYF,TGCGCCAGCAGCCACTCCTGGAGAGGGGACAGGGCCCGCTACGAGCAGTACTTC
-,TRBV7-8,TRBJ2-1,CASSLVHFGRGDYNEQFF,TGTGCCAGCAGCTTAGTTCATTTTGGAAGGGGTGACTACAATGAGCAGTTCTTC
TRBD1,TRBV19,TRBJ2-7,CASSPGQGGHEQYF,TGTGCCAGTAGTCCGGGACAGGGGGGTCACGAGCAGTACTTC
TRBD2,TRBV9,TRBJ2-5,CASSVAPSGRAEETQYF,TGTGCCAGCAGCGTAGCCCCTAGCGGGAGGGCCGAAGAGACCCAGTACTTC
TRBD2,TRBV5-4,TRBJ2-7,CASSLAEAGSEQYF,TGTGCCAGCAGCTTGGCCGAAGCGGGATCCGAGCAGTACTTC
-,TRBV19,TRBJ1-1,CASHQYVSEAFF,TGTGCCAGCCACCAGTATGTGTCTGAAGCTTTCTTT
-,TRBV15,TRBJ1-4,CATSRDRQENEKLFF,TGTGCCACCAGCAGAGATCGCCAGGAAAATGAAAAACTGTTTTTT
-,TRBV5-5,TRBJ1-1,CASSLGRNTEAFF,TGTGCCAGCAGCTTGGGCAGAAACACTGAAGCTTTCTTT
-,TRBV4-3,TRBJ2-3,CASSQTGGTDTQYF,TGCGCCAGCAGCCAAACAGGTGGGACAGATACGCAGTATTTT
TRBD2,TRBV10-3,TRBJ2-7,CAISDGTSGGYEQYF,TGTGCCATCAGTGACGGGACTAGCGGAGGCTACGAGCAGTACTTC
-,TRBV7-3,TRBJ1-1,CASSTGNTEAFF,TGTGCCAGCAGCACAGGGAACACTGAAGCTTTCTTT
-,TRBV16,TRBJ1-2,CASSHSGGTNYGYTF,TGTGCCAGCAGCCATAGCGGGGGGACTAACTATGGCTACACCTTC
-,TRBV29-1,TRBJ2-1,CSARQLAPNAEQFF,TGCAGCGCTAGGCAACTAGCCCCGAACGCTGAGCAGTTCTTC
TRBD2,TRBV28,TRBJ2-7,CASSLGLAGGSEQYF,TGTGCCAGCAGTTTAGGTCTAGCGGGAGGGTCCGAGCAGTACTTC
-,TRBV11-1,TRBJ2-7,CASSSLQRIEQYF,TGTGCCAGCAGCTCCCTTCAGAGGATCGAGCAGTACTTC